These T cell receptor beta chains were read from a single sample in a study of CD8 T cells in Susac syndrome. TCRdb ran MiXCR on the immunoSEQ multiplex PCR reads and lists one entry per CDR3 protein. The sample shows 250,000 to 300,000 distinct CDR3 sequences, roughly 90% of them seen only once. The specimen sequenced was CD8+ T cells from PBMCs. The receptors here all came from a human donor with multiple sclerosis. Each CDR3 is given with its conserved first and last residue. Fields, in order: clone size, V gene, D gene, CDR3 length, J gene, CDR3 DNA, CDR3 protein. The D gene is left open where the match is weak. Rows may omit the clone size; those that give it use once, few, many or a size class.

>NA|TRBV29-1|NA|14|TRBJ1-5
TGCAGCGTTGAAGGGGTAGGCACTAATCAGCCCCAGCATTTT
CSVEGVGTNQPQHF
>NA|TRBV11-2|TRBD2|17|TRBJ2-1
TGTGCCAGCAGCCTCACCCCCGGGACTAGCGCCTACAATGAGCAGTTCTTC
CASSLTPGTSAYNEQFF
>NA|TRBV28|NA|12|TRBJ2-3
TGTGCCAGCAGTTCGTTCCTCGATACGCAGTATTTT
CASSSFLDTQYF
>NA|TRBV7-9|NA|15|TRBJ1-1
TGTGCCAGCAGCTTAAGAGTATACAGGGAGACTGAAGCTTTCTTT
CASSLRVYRETEAFF
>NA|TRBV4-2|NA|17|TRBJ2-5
TGTGCCAGCAGCCAAGACCCCCCAACTACGACCCAAGAGACCCAGTACTTC
CASSQDPPTTTQETQYF
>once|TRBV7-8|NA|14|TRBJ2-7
TGTGCCAGCGCGGTCGGAGGGGCGACCTACGAGCAGTACTTC
CASAVGGATYEQYF
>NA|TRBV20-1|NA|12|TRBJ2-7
TGCAGTGCTATAGGCAGGGGCTACGAGCAGTACTTC
CSAIGRGYEQYF
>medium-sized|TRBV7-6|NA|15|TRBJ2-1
TGTGCCAGCAGCTTAGACGCGGGTTCCTACAATGAGCAGTTCTTC
CASSLDAGSYNEQFF
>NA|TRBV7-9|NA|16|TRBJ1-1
TGTGCCAGCAGCTTTACAGCCAACCCCATTGGTGCTGAAGCTTTCTTT
CASSFTANPIGAEAFF
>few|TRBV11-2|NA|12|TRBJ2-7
TGTGCCAGCAGCGACAGGTCCCGCGAGCAGTACTTC
CASSDRSREQYF
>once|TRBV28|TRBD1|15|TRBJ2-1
TGTGCCAGCAGGACAGGGGAGAGCTCCTACAATGAGCAGTTCTTC
CASRTGESSYNEQFF
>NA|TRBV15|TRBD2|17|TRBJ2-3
TGTGCCACCAGCAGAGCGTCTAGCGGCTATCAGCTAGATACGCAGTATTTT
CATSRASSGYQLDTQYF
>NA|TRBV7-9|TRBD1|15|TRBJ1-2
TGTGCCAGCAGCTCCTTAGCAACAGGGGCGCGGGGCTACACCTTC
CASSSLATGARGYTF
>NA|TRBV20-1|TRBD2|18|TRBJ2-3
TGCAGTGCTAGAGACTACTCTCCGGGACTAGCGGGATCGGATACGCAGTATTTT
CSARDYSPGLAGSDTQYF
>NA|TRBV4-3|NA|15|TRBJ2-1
TGCGCCAGCAGCCAAGGCTTTAGCTCCTACAATGAGCAGTTCTTC
CASSQGFSSYNEQFF
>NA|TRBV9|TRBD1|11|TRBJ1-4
TGTGCCAGCAGCAGAGGACAGGATCTGTTTTTT
CASSRGQDLFF
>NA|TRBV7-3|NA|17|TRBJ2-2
TGTGCCAGCAGCCCCCGTTCGTCAGGGGCGCTAACCGGGGAGCTGTTTTTT
CASSPRSSGALTGELFF
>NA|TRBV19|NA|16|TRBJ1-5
TGTGCCAGTAGTATGCCCTGGGTTGGGGCAGCGCAGCCCCAGCATTTT
CASSMPWVGAAQPQHF
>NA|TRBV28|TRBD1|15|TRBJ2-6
TGTGCCAGCAGACTTACAGGGGCTGGGGCCAACGTCCTGACTTTC
CASRLTGAGANVLTF
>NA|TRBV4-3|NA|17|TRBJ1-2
TGCGCCAGCAGCCAAGAACCCCCCGCGGGGGCGCTGGGAGGCTACACCTTC
CASSQEPPAGALGGYTF
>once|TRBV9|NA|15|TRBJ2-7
TGTGCCAGCAGCCCCCGACTAGAAGGGTCCTACGAGCAGTACTTC
CASSPRLEGSYEQYF
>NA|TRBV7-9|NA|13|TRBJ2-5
TGTGCCAGCAGCTACCAGGGGCGGGAGACCCAGTACTTC
CASSYQGRETQYF
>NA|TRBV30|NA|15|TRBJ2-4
TGTGCCTGGAGTGTAGGGAATCTAGCCAAAAACATTCAGTACTTC
CAWSVGNLAKNIQYF
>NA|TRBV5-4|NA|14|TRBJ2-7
TGTGCCTCACTCGAGGGACCCCAAAGCTCCGAGCAGTACTTC
CASLEGPQSSEQYF
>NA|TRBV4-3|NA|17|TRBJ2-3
TGCGCAAGCAGCCAAGATTATCTAGCGCCTAGCACAGATACGCAGTATTTT
CASSQDYLAPSTDTQYF
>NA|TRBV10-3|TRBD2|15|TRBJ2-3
TGTGCCATCAGTGAGATTAGCGGGAGCACAGATACGCAGTATTTT
CAISEISGSTDTQYF
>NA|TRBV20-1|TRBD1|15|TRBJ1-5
TGCAGTGCTAGAGAGGGACAGGTGGAGAGTGAGCCCCAGCATTTT
CSAREGQVESEPQHF
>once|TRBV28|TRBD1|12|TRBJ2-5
TGTGCCAGCAGGGGGACAGGGCAGACCCAGTACTTC
CASRGTGQTQYF
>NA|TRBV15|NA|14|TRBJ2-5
TGTGCCACCAGCAGCTACAGGGCCCAAGAGACCCAGTACTTC
CATSSYRAQETQYF
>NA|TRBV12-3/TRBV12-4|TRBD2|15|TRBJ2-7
TGTGCCAGCAGGGGGGGCTCAGCGGGAGTCGGCGAGCAGTACTTC
CASRGGSAGVGEQYF
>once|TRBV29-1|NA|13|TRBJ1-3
TGCAGCGTTGAATCCGGGTCTGGAAACACCATATATTTT
CSVESGSGNTIYF
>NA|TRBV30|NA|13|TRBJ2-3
TGTGCCTGGAGTGGGGGAGGAGCAGATACGCAGTATTTT
CAWSGGGADTQYF
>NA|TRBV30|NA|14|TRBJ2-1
TGTGCCTGGGGTCCAGGGGTTCCCAACAATGAGCAGTTCTTC
CAWGPGVPNNEQFF
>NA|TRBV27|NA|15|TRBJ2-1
TGTGCCAGCAGTCTATCAGCGGAGGGGTACAATGAGCAGTTCTTC
CASSLSAEGYNEQFF
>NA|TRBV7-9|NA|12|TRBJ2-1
TGTGCCAGCACAGGGGTGGGGAATGAGCAGTTCTTC
CASTGVGNEQFF
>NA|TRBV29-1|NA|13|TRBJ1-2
TGCAGCGTTGACAGGGCAGCTAACTATGGCTACACCTTC
CSVDRAANYGYTF
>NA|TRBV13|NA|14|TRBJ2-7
TGTGCCAGCAGCTCGAGACGGAGCTCCTACGAGCAGTACTTC
CASSSRRSSYEQYF
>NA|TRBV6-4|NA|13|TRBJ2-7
TGTGCCAGCAGTGAAACTAGCAGAGGCGAGCAGTACTTC
CASSETSRGEQYF
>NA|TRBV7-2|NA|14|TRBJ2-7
TGTGCCAGCAGCTTAGTGGGTGGGGATCGCGAGCAGTACTTC
CASSLVGGDREQYF
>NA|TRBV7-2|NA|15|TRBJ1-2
TGTGCCAGCAGCATCACAGCGCCCGGGGCAGTTGGCTACACCTTC
CASSITAPGAVGYTF
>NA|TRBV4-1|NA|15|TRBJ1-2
TGCGCCAGCAGCCAAGGACACAGGGTTCCCTATGGCTACACCTTC
CASSQGHRVPYGYTF
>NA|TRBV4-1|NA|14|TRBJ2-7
TGCGCCAGCAGCCAAGCACACGGGCCTGCGGAGCAGTACTTC
CASSQAHGPAEQYF
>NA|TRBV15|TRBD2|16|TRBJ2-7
TGTGCCACCAGCAGAGATCCGGGCGGGAGAAACTACGAGCAGTACTTC
CATSRDPGGRNYEQYF
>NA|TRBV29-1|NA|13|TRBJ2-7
TGCAGCGTCAAGGGAGTGGGGTCCTACGAGCAGTACTTC
CSVKGVGSYEQYF
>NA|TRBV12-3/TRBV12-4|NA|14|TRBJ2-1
TGTGCCAGCAGTTCCATCGGGACAAACAATGAGCAGTTCTTC
CASSSIGTNNEQFF
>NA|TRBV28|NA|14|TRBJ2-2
TGTGCCAGCAAGGGGCCCCCGAACACCGGGGAGCTGTTTTTT
CASKGPPNTGELFF
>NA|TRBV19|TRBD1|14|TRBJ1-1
TGTGCCAGTAATTTAAGGGGGCCTCAGGGGGAAGCTTTCTTT
CASNLRGPQGEAFF
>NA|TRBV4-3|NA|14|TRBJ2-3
TGCGCCAGCAGCCAAGAGGAGCAGACAGATACGCAGTATTTT
CASSQEEQTDTQYF
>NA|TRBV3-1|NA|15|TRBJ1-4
TGTGCCAGCAGCCAACCGGGGGCAGCGGAAGAAAAACTGTTTTTT
CASSQPGAAEEKLFF
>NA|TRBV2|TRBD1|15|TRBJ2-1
TGTGCCAGCATGGCCCGTGACAGGGGGTTTGATGAGCAGTTCTTC
CASMARDRGFDEQFF
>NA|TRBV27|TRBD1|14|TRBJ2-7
TGTGCCAGCAGTAGGACAGGGCAATCCTACGAGCAGTACTTC
CASSRTGQSYEQYF
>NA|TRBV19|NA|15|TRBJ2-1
TGTGCCAGTAGTATTAGCGGTAGTACCTACAATGAGCAGTTCTTC
CASSISGSTYNEQFF
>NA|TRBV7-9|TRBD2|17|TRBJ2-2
TGTGCCAGCAGCTTCCCTAGCGGGACGGCGAACACCGGGGAGCTGTTTTTT
CASSFPSGTANTGELFF
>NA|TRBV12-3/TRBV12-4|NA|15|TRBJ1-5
TGTGCCAGCAGTTTAGCCCCAGTGGGACCTCAGCCCCAGCATTTT
CASSLAPVGPQPQHF
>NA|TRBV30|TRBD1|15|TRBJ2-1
TGTGCCTGGAACGAAGGGACAGGAGGTTACAATGAGCAGTTCTTC
CAWNEGTGGYNEQFF
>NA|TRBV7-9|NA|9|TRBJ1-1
TGTGCCAGCACCTTTCCAGCTTTCTTT
CASTFPAFF
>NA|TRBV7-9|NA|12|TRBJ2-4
TGTGCCAGCAGGTCCCCCGGAAACATTCAGTACTTC
CASRSPGNIQYF
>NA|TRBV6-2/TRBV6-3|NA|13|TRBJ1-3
TGTGCCAGCACCCCGGCCTCTGGAAACACCATATATTTT
CASTPASGNTIYF